This T cell receptor (beta chain) was documented in a study of CD4 T cells in relation to SARS-CoV-2 and coronaviruses. Overall study context: A couple of subjects were Hispanic; patients were roughly eight males and 4 females. Study findings and constraints: Pre-pandemic and post-infection samples never came from the same donor. The assay detects memory recall responses, not culture-primed primary responses.

Germline V gene data show CDR1 as SNHLY and CDR2 as FYNNEI. The CDR3 is 15 amino acids. Losses at the gene ends were 0 bases for V and 3 bases for J; bases not matched to a gene: 4. Deep TCR-beta sequencing used DNA from uncultured naive and memory CD4+ T cells. Profiling relied on immunoSEQ multiplex PCR, and the TCRdb table lists in-frame clones only, not all of them. This table has tens of thousands of clones, 85% to 90% appearing once. In regard to this clone: Its specificity is not known.

Material: memory CD4+ T cells from PBMCs. J is TRBJ2-7 and V is TRBV2; 8 nucleotides match TRBD2. This TCR derives from an adult with COVID-19. The CDR3 region is CASSEAAGGNYEQYF. The DNA for the CDR3 is TGTGCCAGCAGTGAAGCGGCGGGGGGAAACTACGAGCAGTACTTC.